This T cell receptor (beta chain) was found in a study of blood T cell repertoires in COVID-19. The authors' processing: It was from reference gene primer amplification that nucleated cell counts were estimated. Profiled with immunoSEQ multiplex PCR; TCRdb holds only in-frame clones, not every one. V, J and clone size were drawn from that table, and D and trimming were deduced from the DNA. The sample records 53,000 or so clones, over 70% being singletons. The CDR3 length is 15 residues. Looked up from germline, CDR1 is MNHEY and CDR2 is SVGEGT. Trimming left V 4 bases short and J 3 bases short, with 16 bases between.

The sequenced material came from peripheral blood. The sequence derives from a human donor with active or convalescent COVID-19. The donor label of this sample is uncertain. This chain uses TRBV6-2 or TRBV6-3 with TRBJ2-7; tentatively, D is TRBD1 (6 bases). CDR3 DNA sequence: TGTGCCAGCAGTTCCCCGGACAGAGACTACTACGAGCAGTACTTC. This gives the protein CASSSPDRDYYEQYF.